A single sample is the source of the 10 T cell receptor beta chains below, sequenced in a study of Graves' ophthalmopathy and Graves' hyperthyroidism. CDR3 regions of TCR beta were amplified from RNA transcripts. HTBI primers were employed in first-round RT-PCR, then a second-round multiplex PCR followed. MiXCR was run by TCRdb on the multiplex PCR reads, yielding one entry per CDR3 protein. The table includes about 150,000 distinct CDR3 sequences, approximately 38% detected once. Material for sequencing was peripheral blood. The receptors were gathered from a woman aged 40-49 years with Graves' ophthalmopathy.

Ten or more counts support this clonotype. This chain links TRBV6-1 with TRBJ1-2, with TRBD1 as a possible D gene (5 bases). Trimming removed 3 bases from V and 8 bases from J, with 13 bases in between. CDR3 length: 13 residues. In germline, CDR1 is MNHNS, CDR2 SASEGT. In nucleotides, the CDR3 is TGTGCCAGCAGTGAGACCAGGGAGGTGGGCTACACCTTC. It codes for CASSETREVGYTF.

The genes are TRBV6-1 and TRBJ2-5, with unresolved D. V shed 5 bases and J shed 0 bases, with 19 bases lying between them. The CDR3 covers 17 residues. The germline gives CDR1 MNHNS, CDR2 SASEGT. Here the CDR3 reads CASSPRALRPYQETQYF. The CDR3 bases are TGTGCCAGCAGTCCAAGGGCCTTGAGGCCGTACCAAGAGACCCAGTACTTC.

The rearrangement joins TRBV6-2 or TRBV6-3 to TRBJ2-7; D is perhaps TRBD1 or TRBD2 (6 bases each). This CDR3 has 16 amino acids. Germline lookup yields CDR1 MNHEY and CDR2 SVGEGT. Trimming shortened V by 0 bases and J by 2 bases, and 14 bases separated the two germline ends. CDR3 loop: CASSYSTSGAPYEQYF. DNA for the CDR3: TGTGCCAGCAGTTACTCGACATCGGGGGCCCCCTACGAGCAGTACTTC.

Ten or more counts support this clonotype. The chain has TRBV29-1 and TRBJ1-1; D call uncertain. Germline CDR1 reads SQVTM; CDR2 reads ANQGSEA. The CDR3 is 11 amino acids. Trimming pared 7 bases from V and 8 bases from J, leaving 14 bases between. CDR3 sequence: CSADNGGEAFF. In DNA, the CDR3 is TGCAGCGCTGACAATGGAGGAGAAGCTTTCTTT.

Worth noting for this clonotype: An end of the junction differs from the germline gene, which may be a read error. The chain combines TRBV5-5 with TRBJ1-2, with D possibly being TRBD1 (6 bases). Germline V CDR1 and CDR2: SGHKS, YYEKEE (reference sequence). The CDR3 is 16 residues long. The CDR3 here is CASSQAPLGAWDGYTF. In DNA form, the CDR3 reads TGTGCCAGCAGCCAAGCTCCCCTGGGGGCGTGGGATGGGTACACCTTC.

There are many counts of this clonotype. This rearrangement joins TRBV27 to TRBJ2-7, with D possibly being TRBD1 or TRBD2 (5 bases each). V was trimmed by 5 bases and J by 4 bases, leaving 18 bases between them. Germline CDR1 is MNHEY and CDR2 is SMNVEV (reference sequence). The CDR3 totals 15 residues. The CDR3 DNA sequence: TGTGCCAGCAGTCCTCTTGGGACCCTCGGATACGAGCAGTACTTC. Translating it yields CASSPLGTLGYEQYF.

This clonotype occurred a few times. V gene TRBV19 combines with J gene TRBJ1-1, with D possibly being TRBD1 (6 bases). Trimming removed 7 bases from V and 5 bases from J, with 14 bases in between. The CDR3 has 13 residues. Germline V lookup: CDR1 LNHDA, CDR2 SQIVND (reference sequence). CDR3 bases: TGTGCCAGTAACGAGGACAGTACGACTGAAGCTTTCTTT. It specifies CASNEDSTTEAFF.

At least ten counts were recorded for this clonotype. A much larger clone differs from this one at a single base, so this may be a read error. DNA of the CDR3: TGTGCCAGCAACAGCCTTAACTCAGCGAGAAAAGAGACCCAGTACTTC. It is translated as CASNSLNSARKETQYF. This chain connects TRBV6-2 or TRBV6-3 to TRBJ2-5; D gene uncertain. In germline, CDR1 is MNHEY, CDR2 SVGEGT. V lost 7 bases to trimming and J lost 3 bases, with 21 bases between them. This CDR3 has 16 amino acids.

The CDR3: CASSLNRGMASLILNYGYTF. The CDR3 region has the DNA TGTGCCAGCAGCCTGAACAGGGGTATGGCCTCCTTAATTTTGAACTATGGCTACACCTTC. V gene TRBV25-1 combines with J gene TRBJ1-2; 7 bases map to TRBD1. With 6 bases clipped from V and 2 bases from J, the junction kept 24 bases outside the gene matches. This CDR3 has 20 residues. Germline CDR1 is MGHDK and CDR2 is SYGVNS.

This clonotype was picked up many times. The DNA for the CDR3 is TGTGCCTGGAGTGAGAGGCCTCCCGGGGAGCTGTTTTTT. The encoded protein is CAWSERPPGELFF. This chain connects TRBV30 to TRBJ2-2; D gene uncertain. V lost 1 base and J lost 6, with 9 bases in between. Germline CDR1 and CDR2: GTSNPN and SVGIG (reference sequence). The CDR3 is 13 amino acids.